The 25 T cell receptor beta chains below all came from one sample that was sequenced in a study of CD8 T cells in Susac syndrome. Roughly 0.45 to 1 ug RNA was reverse transcribed with random hexamers. From the immunoSEQ multiplex PCR reads, TCRdb called clonotypes with MiXCR, one entry per CDR3 protein. The sample holds under 200,000 distinct CDR3 sequences, 90% to 95% seen once. Sequencing used CD4+ T cells from PBMCs. The receptors were sampled from a human donor in good health.

The chain combines TRBV23-1 with TRBJ1-1; weak D call: TRBD1 (5 bases). TRBV23-1 carries the ORF label, with uncertain function. The CDR3 is 12 amino acids. V lost 6 bases, J lost 8 bases, and 13 bases lay in between. CDR3 DNA: TGCGCCAGCAGGTCTGGGGGAAAGGAAGCTTTCTTT. Its protein product is CASRSGGKEAFF.

The CDR3 is CSASTGGGSPLHF. CDR3 coding DNA: TGCAGTGCTAGTACAGGGGGGGGATCACCCCTCCACTTT. The chain is built from TRBV20-1 and TRBJ1-6; 8 bases are a match to TRBD1. Losses at the gene ends were 3 bases for V and 10 bases for J; bases not matched to a gene: 5. Germline CDR1 and CDR2: DFQATT and SNEGSKA (reference sequence). The CDR3 consists of 13 residues.

The chain joins TRBV4-3 to TRBJ2-3; 9 nucleotides match TRBD1. V trimming: 1 base; J trimming: 5 bases; junction bases outside the gene matches: 13. There are 18 residues in the CDR3. Germline values: CDR1 LGHNA, CDR2 YSLEER. CDR3 region: CASSQGPRTDRGKDTQYF. CDR3 bases: TGCGCCAGCAGCCAAGGGCCTAGAACGGACAGGGGAAAAGATACGCAGTATTTT.

The chain is built from TRBV7-9 and TRBJ1-1; D is ambiguous. V lost 4 bases, J lost 7 bases, and 7 bases lay in between. The CDR3 runs 11 residues. Germline V gene lookup returns CDR1 SEHNR and CDR2 FQNEAQ (reference sequence). The CDR3 DNA is TGTGCCAGCAGCTCCGGGAATGAAGCTTTCTTT. It encodes CASSSGNEAFF.

The V gene is TRBV7-2, the J gene TRBJ2-7; D possibly corresponds to TRBD1 (5 bases). Trimming removed 4 bases from V and 2 bases from J, with 9 bases in between. Germline values: CDR1 SGHTA, CDR2 FQGNSA. CDR3 length: 13 residues. The CDR3 region is CASSSGQTYEQYF. CDR3 sequence (DNA): TGTGCCAGCAGCTCAGGACAAACCTACGAGCAGTACTTC.

J is TRBJ1-6 and V is TRBV5-6; D is ambiguous. Germline-derived CDR1 and CDR2 are SGHDT and YYEEEE. The CDR3 is made up of 14 amino acids. Trimming shortened V by 0 bases and J by 10 bases, and 11 bases separated the two germline ends. CDR3 protein: CASSLAGSKSPLHF. The CDR3 nucleotides read TGTGCCAGCAGCTTGGCTGGGTCTAAATCACCCCTCCACTTT.

V usage is TRBV7-6 and J usage is TRBJ2-3; tentative D call: TRBD2 (7 bases). The CDR3 is made up of 16 amino acids. The germline V and J ends were trimmed by 2 bases and 5 bases, with 17 bases remaining between them. Germline loops: CDR1 SGHVS, CDR2 FNYEAQ. The CDR3: CASSLLAGAQRDTQYF. The CDR3 coding sequence is TGTGCCAGCAGCTTACTCGCGGGGGCTCAGAGAGATACGCAGTATTTT.

The V gene is TRBV18, the J gene TRBJ2-1; D remains ambiguous. The CDR3 consists of 15 residues. Germline V gene data show CDR1 as KGHSH and CDR2 as LQKENI. V was shortened by 2 bases and J by 1 base, with 9 bases between the two germline ends. CDR3 protein: CASSPITVSYNEQFF. The CDR3 region has the DNA TGTGCCAGCTCACCAATAACAGTTTCCTACAATGAGCAGTTCTTC.

J is TRBJ2-7 and V is TRBV4-2; the D is unclear. V was shortened by 0 bases and J by 2 bases, with 11 bases between the two germline ends. CDR1 LGHNA and CDR2 YNFKEQ come from the germline V gene. CDR3 size: 15 residues. CDR3 nucleotides: TGTGCCAGCAGCCAAGAAGAAGCGAAGACCTACGAGCAGTACTTC. As protein: CASSQEEAKTYEQYF.

The chain joins TRBV24-1 to TRBJ2-3; 8 positions agree with TRBD2. V trimming: 3 bases; J trimming: 6 bases; junction bases outside the gene matches: 13. The V gene's germline CDR1 is KGHDR and CDR2 SFDVKD. CDR3 length equals 17 residues. CDR3 loop: CATSDAAGRGGRDTQYF. CDR3 nucleotides: TGTGCCACCAGTGATGCAGCTGGACGGGGGGGCAGGGATACGCAGTATTTT.

The V call is TRBV20-1, the J call TRBJ1-4; tentative D call: TRBD1 (5 bases). The V gene lost 3 bases and the J gene lost 8 bases, with 13 bases spanning the gap. Germline CDR1 DFQATT, CDR2 SNEGSKA (reference sequence). This CDR3 is 13 amino acids long. In nucleotides, the CDR3 is TGCAGTGCTAGTCTCCAGGGTAGGGAAAAACTGTTTTTT. This sequence encodes CSASLQGREKLFF.

This clonotype was seen more than once but under ten times. The rearrangement uses TRBV7-3 and TRBJ2-1; 8 nucleotides match TRBD2. Germline V gives CDR1 SGHTA, CDR2 FQGTGA. The length of the CDR3 is 14 residues. The V and J ends lost 1 base and 7 bases, in that order; junction bases with no gene match: 3. The chain's CDR3 is CASSLMAGGNEQFF. The CDR3 bases are TGTGCCAGCAGCTTAATGGCGGGGGGTAATGAGCAGTTCTTC. Supplemented by reference TRBV7-3 and TRBJ2-1, the full variable domain reads GAGVSQTPSNKVTEKGKYVELRCDPISGHTALYWYRQSLGQGPEFLIYFQGTGAADDSGLPNDRFFAVRPEGSVSTLKIQRTERGDSAVYLCASSLMAGGNEQFFGPGTRLTVL.

This clonotype was detected only a few times. This sequence joins TRBV15 and TRBJ2-3; no firm D call. The CDR3 extends over 14 amino acids. Germline V CDR1 and CDR2: LNHNV, YYDKDF (reference sequence). Trimming took off 6 bases at V and 5 bases at J, with 15 bases between the two ends. The CDR3 region has the DNA TGTGCCACCAGGCTTCTGCTGACTGAAGATACGCAGTATTTT. It codes for CATRLLLTEDTQYF.

The chain is built from TRBV3-1 and TRBJ2-5, with a tentative D call TRBD1 (5 bases). Germline CDR1 reads LGHDT; CDR2 reads YNNKEL (reference sequence). Deletions cut 4 bases from V and 3 bases from J, with 12 bases between. The CDR3 is 14 amino acids. This CDR3 is CASSPREVKETQYF. The CDR3 DNA is TGTGCCAGCAGCCCCAGGGAAGTTAAAGAGACCCAGTACTTC.

The CDR3 DNA follows: TGCGCCAGCAGCGCTAGTGGTTTCGGGGAGCTGTTTTTT. Its protein product is CASSASGFGELFF. This rearrangement joins TRBV5-1 to TRBJ2-2; no clear D gene. Germline CDR1 is SGHRS and CDR2 is YFSETQ. Trimming shortened V by 4 bases and J by 7 bases, and 11 bases separated the two germline ends. The CDR3 extends over 13 amino acids.

The gene calls are TRBV6-2 or TRBV6-3 and TRBJ1-1; no clear D. The CDR3 length is 12 residues. Trimming took off 4 bases at V and 7 bases at J, with 10 bases between the two ends. CDR1 MNHEY and CDR2 SVGEGT come from the germline V gene. CDR3: CASSSRVREAFF. The CDR3 coding sequence is TGTGCCAGCAGTTCCCGGGTCCGTGAAGCTTTCTTT.

The chain couples TRBV20-1 to TRBJ1-2; D not resolved. Trimming took off 3 bases at V and 4 bases at J, with 15 bases between the two ends. The CDR3 has 14 residues. The germline CDR1 and CDR2 sequences are DFQATT and SNEGSKA (reference sequence). Here the CDR3 DNA reads TGCAGTGCTAGTCACGGCTTAGGGAGCTATGGCTACACCTTC. Its translation: CSASHGLGSYGYTF.

The sample holds one count of this clonotype. This chain joins TRBV29-1 and TRBJ1-2, with D possibly being TRBD1 (6 bases). Trimming took 0 bases from V and 3 from J, leaving 14 bases between them. The CDR3 spans 15 residues. Germline V gene lookup returns CDR1 SQVTM and CDR2 ANQGSEA. The CDR3 bases are TGCAGCGTTGAAGATAGACAGGTGGTGGACTATGGCTACACCTTC. Translation: CSVEDRQVVDYGYTF. Variable domain in full (rest from reference TRBV29-1 and TRBJ1-2): SAVISQKPSRDICQRGTSLTIQCQVDSQVTMMFWYRQQPGQSLTLIATANQGSEATYESGFVIDKFPISRPNLTFSTLTVSNMSPEDSSIYLCSVEDRQVVDYGYTFGSGTRLTVV.

V gene TRBV7-9 combines with J gene TRBJ2-3, with TRBD1 identical over 10 bases. From germline, CDR1 is SEHNR and CDR2 FQNEAQ (reference sequence). The CDR3 loop spans 16 amino acids. V was clipped by 3 bases and J by 0 bases; unmatched bases: 3. Written as DNA, the CDR3 is TGTGCCAGCAGCTTGACAGGGGGCCGTAGCACAGATACGCAGTATTTT. Residues: CASSLTGGRSTDTQYF.

V is TRBV4-1 and J is TRBJ2-3, with 15 bases fitting TRBD2. V gave up 0 bases and J gave up 3 bases; unmatched junction bases: 1. CDR1 and CDR2 from the germline V gene are MGHRA and YSYEKL. The CDR3 is made up of 17 amino acids. The CDR3 coding sequence is TGCGCCAGCAGCCAAGAAGGGACTAGCGGGGGGACAGATACGCAGTATTTT. The encoded protein is CASSQEGTSGGTDTQYF.

The rearrangement links TRBV5-1 to TRBJ2-5; 7 bases are a match to TRBD1. The CDR3 has 15 amino acids. V was clipped by 4 bases and J by 3 bases; unmatched bases: 9. Germline CDR1 and CDR2: SGHRS and YFSETQ. CDR3 coding DNA: TGCGCCAGCAGCAGGGGACAGCAAGTGAAAGAGACCCAGTACTTC. It specifies CASSRGQQVKETQYF.

The CDR3 sequence is CAWRVLRGEYSPLHF. The CDR3 nucleotides are TGTGCCTGGAGGGTGCTGAGGGGGGAGTATTCACCCCTCCACTTT. The chain has TRBV30 and TRBJ1-6; D is perhaps TRBD1 (6 bases). The germline CDR1 and CDR2 sequences are GTSNPN and SVGIG (reference sequence). Between the trimmed V and J ends, which lost 3 bases and 8 bases, there was a span of 17 bases. This CDR3 comprises 15 residues. Full variable domain (outside the CDR3, taken from reference TRBV30 and TRBJ1-6): SQTIHQWPATLVQPVGSPLSLECTVEGTSNPNLYWYRQAAGRGLQLLFYSVGIGQISSEVPQNLSASRPQDRQFILSSKKLLLSDSGFYLCAWRVLRGEYSPLHFGNGTRLTVT.

The chain couples TRBV10-3 to TRBJ2-1; TRBD1 is a possible D gene (6 bases). CDR1 is ENHRY and CDR2 is SYGVKD in the germline V gene. This CDR3 is built from 11 residues. With 6 bases removed from V and 10 bases from J, the gap between germline ends came to 10 bases. CDR3 residues: CAISEGDEQFF. The DNA for the CDR3 is TGTGCCATCAGCGAGGGGGACGAGCAGTTCTTC.

The chain combines TRBV7-9 with TRBJ2-2; 11 nucleotides line up with TRBD1. V dropped 3 bases and J dropped 6; count of bases not matched to a gene: 6. The germline CDR1 and CDR2 sequences are SEHNR and FQNEAQ (reference sequence). The CDR3 spans 16 residues. The CDR3 nucleotides read TGTGCCAGCAGCTTCTCCGGACAGGGGGCTTCCGGGGAGCTGTTTTTT. It yields the protein CASSFSGQGASGELFF.

The rearrangement uses TRBV29-1 and TRBJ1-2, with TRBD1 identical over 9 bases. Trimming removed 4 bases from V and 5 bases from J; junction bases left unmatched: 5. The CDR3 extends over 13 amino acids. CDR1 and CDR2 (germline): SQVTM, ANQGSEA. The CDR3 protein is CSVGQGEMYGYTF. Here the CDR3 DNA reads TGCAGCGTTGGACAGGGGGAAATGTATGGCTACACCTTC.